This T cell receptor beta chain emerged from a study of blood T cell repertoires in COVID-19. All enrollees were about 18 to 100 years old and from roughly 26 US areas. Sequencing was performed with immunoSEQ multiplex PCR; in TCRdb, only in-frame clones are kept and a portion is missing. The repertoire consists of some 260,000 clones, with about 88% occurring once and the leading ten covering around 4.1%. This CDR3 is 13 amino acids long. Germline assignment: CDR1 SQVTM and CDR2 ANQGSEA. V shed 6 bases and J 8 bases; nucleotides not matched to a gene: 10. The sample was PBMCs or T cells enriched from blood (not recorded which). This TCR derives from a man younger than 40 with acute COVID-19. The chain employs TRBV29-1 and TRBJ1-2; 9 bases agree with TRBD1. The CDR3: CSVEPGQGSGYTF. CDR3 in DNA: TGCAGCGTGGAACCGGGACAGGGAAGCGGCTACACCTTC.